These T cell receptor beta chains were read from a single sample in a study of TIL therapy for anti-PD-1-resistant metastatic lung cancer. The data were produced by immunoSEQ multiplex PCR, yet TCRdb's version contains in-frame clones alone and is incomplete. The sample shows about 49,000 clones, roughly 78% of them seen only once. The material was blood, obtained at baseline. The receptors stem from a man between 65 and 85 years old with non-small cell lung cancer. The CDR3 runs from the conserved cysteine through the conserved F or W. The D gene is left open where the match is weak. Clone size, where shown, is once, few, many, or a class for clones that have expanded.

16	-	TRBV7-8	TRBJ2-1	-	TGTGCCAGCAGCCCAACTCTAGCAGCCCCCCCGAATGAGCAGTTCTTC	CASSPTLAAPPNEQFF
16	-	TRBV11-2	TRBJ2-2	TRBD2	TGTGCCAGCAGAGCGGGAGATAAGGCGAACACCGGGGAGCTGTTTTTT	CASRAGDKANTGELFF
13	few	TRBV28	TRBJ1-1	TRBD1	TGTGCCAGCAGTGCGACAGGGCCGACTGAAGCTTTCTTT	CASSATGPTEAFF
15	-	TRBV9	TRBJ2-7	-	TGTGCCAGCAGCGTAGGGTCCGGGAGCTCCTACGAGCAGTACTTC	CASSVGSGSSYEQYF
15	once	TRBV5-1	TRBJ2-7	TRBD1	TGCGCCAGCAGAACCCTCGGGACAGCCAACTACGAGCAGTACTTC	CASRTLGTANYEQYF
15	-	TRBV2	TRBJ2-5	TRBD2	TGTGCCAGCAGTGAAGGGACTAGCGTTTCGGAGACCCAGTACTTC	CASSEGTSVSETQYF
14	-	TRBV28	TRBJ1-1	-	TGTGCCAGCAGTTTACAGGTCAAAAACACTGAAGCTTTCTTT	CASSLQVKNTEAFF
15	-	TRBV10-3	TRBJ2-7	-	TGTGCCATCAGTGATGGGGACCGAATCTCCTACGAGCAGTACTTC	CAISDGDRISYEQYF
16	-	TRBV7-8	TRBJ2-3	-	TGTGCCAGCAGCTTATTTAGTAGCGCCGCGGGAGATACGCAGTATTTT	CASSLFSSAAGDTQYF
17	-	TRBV25-1	TRBJ1-2	-	TGTGCCAGCAGTGATTACAGCACGGGCGGGTTTAACTATGGCTACACCTTC	CASSDYSTGGFNYGYTF
15	-	TRBV19	TRBJ2-2	-	TGTGCCAGTAGTATCGGGGGAACCAACACCGGGGAGCTGTTTTTT	CASSIGGTNTGELFF
17	-	TRBV27	TRBJ2-3	TRBD2	TGTGCCAGCAGTTCGAGTAGACTAGCGGGAGTCATAGATACGCAGTATTTT	CASSSSRLAGVIDTQYF
20	-	TRBV4-1	TRBJ2-2	-	TGCGCCAGCAGCCAAGAGGGCCCAGGGGCGATAATTACGAACACCGGGGAGCTGTTTTTT	CASSQEGPGAIITNTGELFF
15	-	TRBV6-5	TRBJ2-7	TRBD2	TGTGCCAGCAGTACGGTTGGGACTAGATCCTACGAGCAGTACTTC	CASSTVGTRSYEQYF
13	-	TRBV2	TRBJ2-7	-	TGTGCCAGCAGTGCGGGGGGCCCCTACGAGCAGTACTTC	CASSAGGPYEQYF
14	-	TRBV30	TRBJ2-2	-	TGTGCCTGGAGTGTTAATCACCCGACCGGGGAGCTGTTTTTT	CAWSVNHPTGELFF
15	few	TRBV7-9	TRBJ2-3	TRBD2	TGTGCCAGCAGCCCGGGACTAGCGTCCACAGATACGCAGTATTTT	CASSPGLASTDTQYF
15	once	TRBV7-2	TRBJ2-7	-	TGTGCCAGCAGCTTAGGTCCAGGGTTCTCCTACGAGCAGTACTTC	CASSLGPGFSYEQYF
16	-	TRBV14	TRBJ2-6	-	TGTGCCAGCAGCCAAGCTATGGGTGCTGGGGCCAACGTCCTGACTTTC	CASSQAMGAGANVLTF
15	-	TRBV5-5	TRBJ1-5	TRBD1	TGTGCCAGCGGAAGGACAGGGGACGGCAATCAGCCCCAGCATTTT	CASGRTGDGNQPQHF
16	-	TRBV9	TRBJ2-6	-	TGTGCCAGCAGCGATAGGGAGGACTCTGGGGCCAACGTCCTGACTTTC	CASSDREDSGANVLTF
11	once	TRBV30	TRBJ2-5	-	TGTGCCTGGAGCGATCAAGAGACCCAGTACTTC	CAWSDQETQYF
14	-	TRBV27	TRBJ2-3	TRBD1	TGTGCCAGCAGTGACAGGGATAGGACAGATACGCAGTATTTT	CASSDRDRTDTQYF
12	-	TRBV15	TRBJ1-1	-	TGTGCCACCAGCAGAGATCTGTCCGAAGCTTTCTTT	CATSRDLSEAFF
13	-	TRBV30	TRBJ2-7	-	TGTGCCTGGAACACGGGACGCCTCTACGAGCAGTACTTC	CAWNTGRLYEQYF
12	-	TRBV28	TRBJ1-6	-	TGTGCCAGCACAGGAGATAATTCACCCCTCCACTTT	CASTGDNSPLHF
16	-	TRBV15	TRBJ1-5	-	TGTGCCACCAGCAGAGATAGAATGAGCGGAAATCAGCCCCAGCATTTT	CATSRDRMSGNQPQHF
13	-	TRBV6-1	TRBJ1-2	TRBD1	TGTGCCAGCAGTGAAAACAGGGGGCATGGCTACACCTTC	CASSENRGHGYTF
13	few	TRBV15	TRBJ1-1	-	TGTGCCACCAGCAGGGGGGGGAACACTGAAGCTTTCTTT	CATSRGGNTEAFF
16	-	TRBV18	TRBJ1-5	TRBD1	TGTGCCAGCTCACAACAGGGGAGAGAGAGCAATCAGCCCCAGCATTTT	CASSQQGRESNQPQHF
16	once	TRBV29-1	TRBJ2-7	TRBD1	TGCAGCGATATACCCAATTGGACAGGGGGCCCCTACGAGCAGTACTTC	CSDIPNWTGGPYEQYF
15	-	TRBV6-1	TRBJ2-7	-	TGTGCCAGCAGTGAAGCCCCCAGGGGGGGTTACGAGCAGTACTTC	CASSEAPRGGYEQYF
14	-	TRBV18	TRBJ1-5	-	TGTGCCAGCTCACCATCGCCCGGGAATCAGCCCCAGCATTTT	CASSPSPGNQPQHF
14	-	TRBV15	TRBJ1-3	-	TGTGCCACCAGCAGAGATCCGGACGGAAACACCATATATTTT	CATSRDPDGNTIYF
17	-	TRBV9	TRBJ2-3	TRBD2	TGTGCCAGCAGCGTGGGGGTCGGCGGGAGGGCCCCAGATACGCAGTATTTT	CASSVGVGGRAPDTQYF
15	-	TRBV7-2	TRBJ1-4	TRBD1	TGTGCCAGCAGCTCGGCCAGGGGGCGAGACGAAAAACTGTTTTTT	CASSSARGRDEKLFF
14	-	TRBV6-6	TRBJ1-6	-	TGTGCCAGCAGTTACTCGTTCGGGGACTCACCCCTCCACTTT	CASSYSFGDSPLHF
15	-	TRBV28	TRBJ1-5	-	TGTGCCAGCAGTCCCGGGCAGGGGTCGAGTCAGCCCCAGCATTTT	CASSPGQGSSQPQHF
14	-	TRBV5-8	TRBJ1-2	-	TGTGCCAGCAGTAATACGGTTGTGAATTATGGCTACACCTTC	CASSNTVVNYGYTF
14	-	TRBV11-3	TRBJ2-5	TRBD2	TGTGCCAGCAGCTTACGGGCGGGAGAAGAGACCCAGTACTTC	CASSLRAGEETQYF
13	-	TRBV27	TRBJ2-7	-	TGTGCCAGCGGACGGGGACCAAACTACGAGCAGTACTTC	CASGRGPNYEQYF
12	-	TRBV28	TRBJ1-2	-	TGTGCCAGCAGCTATGGACAGTTAGGCTACACCTTC	CASSYGQLGYTF
14	-	TRBV6-1	TRBJ2-7	-	TGTGCCAGCAGCCCGTCGGATGGCTCCTACGAGCAGTACTTC	CASSPSDGSYEQYF
13	-	TRBV2	TRBJ2-7	-	TGTGCCAGCAGTGACCGCTCTCAGGGCGAGCAGTACTTC	CASSDRSQGEQYF
14	-	TRBV28	TRBJ1-1	-	TGTGCCAGCAGTCCCGCAGGGCGAGGAACTGAAGCTTTCTTT	CASSPAGRGTEAFF